The 30 T cell receptor beta chains reported below all come from one sample, sequenced in a study of T cells in localized non-small cell lung cancer. Profiling relied on immunoSEQ multiplex PCR, and the TCRdb table lists in-frame clones only, not all of them. The sample shows approximately 35,000 clones, around 93% of them seen only once. The specimen comprised PBMCs, sampled before any cancer treatment. These TCRs come from a man aged 40-75 years with stage II lung adenocarcinoma.

The gene calls are TRBV29-1 and TRBJ2-1, with 7 bases matching TRBD2. The CDR3 is 14 residues long. CDR1 and CDR2 from the germline V gene are SQVTM and ANQGSEA. V lost 4 bases to trimming and J lost 7 bases; unmatched junction nucleotides: 10. CDR3 in DNA: TGCAGCGTTGTTCCGGGAGGAAGACAGAATGAGCAGTTCTTC. This codes for CSVVPGGRQNEQFF.

The gene calls are TRBV4-3 and TRBJ2-7; 13 bases are a match to TRBD2. The V segment lost 1 base and the J segment 5 bases; nucleotides outside the gene matches: 2. This CDR3 has 15 amino acids. From germline, CDR1 is LGHNA and CDR2 YSLEER. DNA for the CDR3: TGCGCCAGCAGCCAAGGGACTAGCGGGAGCCACGAGCAGTACTTC. Residues: CASSQGTSGSHEQYF.

In this sample, this clone turned up once. The chain combines TRBV5-1 with TRBJ2-3, with a tentative D call TRBD2 (7 bases). The length of the CDR3 is 15 residues. The V end lost 4 bases, the J end lost 6 bases, and 18 bases lay between the germline ends. Germline V gene lookup returns CDR1 SGHRS and CDR2 YFSETQ. The CDR3 nucleotides read TGCGCCAGCAGCGAAGGGGGGAGGGATGGCGATACGCAGTATTTT. Residues: CASSEGGRDGDTQYF.

The chain couples TRBV2 to TRBJ2-6; 8 nucleotides match TRBD1. Germline V gives CDR1 SNHLY, CDR2 FYNNEI. The V segment lost 3 bases and the J segment 4 bases; nucleotides outside the gene matches: 2. The CDR3 sequence is 15 residues long. The CDR3 here is CASSEDRVGANVLTF. CDR3 nucleotides: TGTGCCAGCAGTGAGGACAGGGTGGGGGCCAACGTCCTGACTTTC.

V gene TRBV6-6 combines with J gene TRBJ1-1, with a possible D match to TRBD1 (5 bases). This CDR3 comprises 16 residues. The germline V gene has CDR1 MNHNY and CDR2 SVGAGI (reference sequence). V shed 1 base and J shed 5 bases, with 17 bases lying between them. The CDR3 reads CASSYWRDGGMTEAFF. Here the CDR3 DNA reads TGTGCCAGCAGTTACTGGCGGGACGGGGGAATGACTGAAGCTTTCTTT.

The chain is built from TRBV4-3 and TRBJ1-1; TRBD1 is a possible D gene (5 bases). From germline, CDR1 is LGHNA and CDR2 YSLEER. The CDR3 loop spans 16 amino acids. V shed 1 base and J shed 10 bases, with 22 bases lying between them. The CDR3 DNA is TGCGCCAGCAGCCAAGTAGACCCCTGGGGCGCGGAGGTAGCTTTCTTT. Translation gives CASSQVDPWGAEVAFF.

The chain recombines TRBV18 with TRBJ1-2; 12 bases align to TRBD1. This CDR3 region has 15 residues. Germline CDR1 is KGHSH and CDR2 is LQKENI. Losses at the gene ends were 5 bases for V and 8 bases for J; bases not matched to a gene: 9. CDR3 coding DNA: TGTGCCAGCTCAGTGACCGGGACAGGGGGCCCCGGCTACACCTTC. Protein product: CASSVTGTGGPGYTF.

Comment on this clone: One end of the junction varies from germline; a read error may be responsible. The rearrangement joins TRBV27 to TRBJ1-2, with D perhaps matching TRBD1 (6 bases). CDR3 length: 16 residues. Germline CDR1 reads MNHEY; CDR2 reads SMNVEV (reference sequence). The chain's CDR3 is CASSLFGGTFNFGYTF. In DNA form, the CDR3 reads TGTGCCAGCAGTTTATTCGGGGGCACATTTAACTTTGGCTACACCTTC.

The gene calls are TRBV27 and TRBJ1-1; a weak D match, TRBD1 (5 bases). With 7 bases removed from V and 8 bases from J, the gap between germline ends came to 11 bases. Germline CDR1 and CDR2: MNHEY and SMNVEV (reference sequence). The CDR3 has 11 residues. The CDR3 region has the DNA TGTGCCAGCAATTCAGGGAGGGAAGCTTTCTTT. It is translated as CASNSGREAFF.

This clone was counted a single time. The genes are TRBV6-1 and TRBJ2-1; D possibly corresponds to TRBD2 (6 bases). Germline CDR1 is MNHNS and CDR2 is SASEGT. Between the trimmed V and J ends, which lost 8 bases and 12 bases, there was a span of 26 bases. CDR3 length: 15 amino acids. CDR3 amino acids: CASLRGIAEGLGQFF. For the CDR3, the DNA is TGTGCCAGCTTGAGGGGCATAGCGGAGGGGCTTGGGCAGTTCTTC.

J is TRBJ2-3 and V is TRBV7-2; D may be TRBD1 (6 bases). Germline V gives CDR1 SGHTA, CDR2 FQGNSA. The ends were cut back, 3 bases at V and 2 bases at J, with 12 bases in the middle. The CDR3 has 15 amino acids. CDR3 residues: CASSFGQILTDTQYF. The CDR3 DNA follows: TGTGCCAGCAGCTTCGGACAGATCCTCACAGATACGCAGTATTTT.

The chain uses TRBV5-1 and TRBJ2-7, with D tentatively TRBD1 (6 bases). The CDR3 totals 13 residues. Per the germline V gene, CDR1 is SGHRS and CDR2 is YFSETQ. V dropped 4 bases and J dropped 1 base, with 9 bases sitting between them. Here the CDR3 DNA reads TGCGCCAGCAGCGCGACAGGTTCCTACGAGCAGTACTTC. It is translated as CASSATGSYEQYF.

This chain connects TRBV12-5 to TRBJ1-5; TRBD1 agrees at 11 bases. Trimming cost V 0 bases and J 0 bases; bases outside gene matches: 4. Germline V CDR1 and CDR2: LGHNT, FRNRAP. The CDR3 is made up of 18 amino acids. CDR3 nucleotide sequence: TGTGCTAGTGGTTTGGTAGGGGACAGGGGGGTTAGCAATCAGCCCCAGCATTTT. Translating gives CASGLVGDRGVSNQPQHF.

The gene calls are TRBV5-4 and TRBJ1-1, with no clear D. The CDR3 is made up of 13 amino acids. The V end was cut by 0 bases, the J end by 0 bases, with 3 bases between. Germline V gene data show CDR1 as SGHNT and CDR2 as YYREEE (reference sequence). CDR3 residues: CASSLEVNTEAFF. The DNA of the CDR3 is TGTGCCAGCAGCTTGGAAGTGAACACTGAAGCTTTCTTT.

This clone was seen more than once but under ten times. V and J are TRBV18 and TRBJ2-4; weak D call: TRBD1 (6 bases). The germline CDR1 and CDR2 sequences are KGHSH and LQKENI. V dropped 8 bases and J dropped 5 bases, with 13 bases sitting between them. The CDR3 is 13 amino acids. In DNA, the CDR3 is TGTGCCAGCACCCAGGGGCGGCAAAACATTCAGTACTTC. Translated: CASTQGRQNIQYF. The whole variable domain, remainder taken from reference TRBV18 and TRBJ2-4, is NAGVMQNPRHLVRRRGQEARLRCSPMKGHSHVYWYRQLPEEGLKFMVYLQKENIIDESGMPKERFSAEFPKEGPSILRIQQVVRGDSAAYFCASTQGRQNIQYFGAGTRLSVL.

The gene calls are TRBV10-2 and TRBJ2-6; possibly TRBD1 for D (6 bases). This CDR3 contains 13 residues. The germline CDR1 and CDR2 sequences are WSHSY and SAAADI. Trimming left V 10 bases short and J 4 bases short, with 11 bases between. CDR3 amino acids: CATRTEGANVLTF. For the CDR3, the DNA is TGCGCCACCCGGACAGAAGGGGCCAACGTCCTGACTTTC.

The chain carries TRBV28 and TRBJ2-3, with D unresolved. This CDR3 contains 10 residues. The V gene's germline CDR1 is MDHEN and CDR2 SYDVKM. CDR3 bases: TGTGTCTGGAAAACAGATACGCAGTATTTT. Residues: CVWKTDTQYF.

The chain links TRBV5-1 to TRBJ2-2; 7 bases match TRBD1. The germline V gene encodes CDR1 SGHRS and CDR2 YFSETQ. The CDR3 covers 13 residues. Losses at the gene ends were 1 base for V and 6 bases for J; bases not matched to a gene: 0. As DNA, the CDR3 is TGCGCCAGCAGCTTGACAGGGGCCGGGGAGCTGTTTTTT. This encodes CASSLTGAGELFF.

The chain uses TRBV11-2 and TRBJ2-5; 7 nucleotides align to TRBD2. Germline CDR1 is SGHAT and CDR2 is FQNNGV. Unmatched junction bases numbered 5, after V lost 2 bases and J lost 5 bases. This CDR3 has 14 residues. CDR3 residues: CASSLTLGGETQYF. CDR3 in DNA: TGTGCCAGCAGCTTAACGCTGGGAGGGGAGACCCAGTACTTC.

This chain joins TRBV19 and TRBJ2-1, with TRBD2 identical over 8 bases. This CDR3 has 15 residues. The germline gives CDR1 LNHDA, CDR2 SQIVND (reference sequence). V lost 5 bases to trimming and J lost 8 bases; unmatched junction nucleotides: 11. The CDR3 DNA sequence: TGTGCCAGTAGTCCCGGGGTAGCGGGAATAGATGAGCAGTTCTTC. It encodes CASSPGVAGIDEQFF.

This chain links TRBV5-1 with TRBJ1-1; D gene unclear. This CDR3 spans 16 amino acids. Germline V gives CDR1 SGHRS, CDR2 YFSETQ. With 0 bases removed from V and 0 bases from J, the gap between germline ends came to 12 bases. CDR3 sequence (DNA): TGCGCCAGCAGCTTGGACGCGAACCTCATGAACACTGAAGCTTTCTTT. Its protein is CASSLDANLMNTEAFF.

Only one count was recorded for this clone. The chain uses TRBV11-2 and TRBJ2-1; TRBD2 matches 10 bases. The germline gives CDR1 SGHAT, CDR2 FQNNGV. CDR3 length: 17 residues. With V trimmed by 4 bases and J by 4 bases, 10 bases remained unmatched. The CDR3 coding sequence is TGTGCCAGCAGCTCCTTACTAGCGGGAACCCGATACAATGAGCAGTTCTTC. Translated, it gives CASSSLLAGTRYNEQFF. The complete variable domain, with remaining parts taken from reference TRBV11-2 and TRBJ2-1, reads EAGVAQSPRYKIIEKRQSVAFWCNPISGHATLYWYQQILGQGPKLLIQFQNNGVVDDSQLPKDRFSAERLKGVDSTLKIQPAKLEDSAVYLCASSSLLAGTRYNEQFFGPGTRLTVL.

V usage is TRBV7-8 and J usage is TRBJ1-1; D gene unclear. The V and J ends lost 5 bases and 8 bases respectively, with 3 bases between them. The CDR3 contains 9 residues. The germline V gene encodes CDR1 SGHVS and CDR2 FQNEAQ. The CDR3 is CASSPEAFF. The CDR3 DNA reads as TGTGCCAGCAGCCCGGAAGCTTTCTTT.

This chain joins TRBV9 and TRBJ1-5; D not resolved. This CDR3 has 13 residues. V was shortened by 4 bases and J by 7 bases, with 12 bases between the two germline ends. CDR1 is SGDLS and CDR2 is YYNGEE in the germline V gene. CDR3: CASSIGVGQPQHF. The CDR3 DNA is TGTGCCAGCAGCATTGGAGTAGGACAGCCCCAGCATTTT.

Here the CDR3 DNA reads TGTGCCAGCAGCTTGGGGGACAGGGGGCAGAACGAGCAGTACTTC. It yields the protein CASSLGDRGQNEQYF. The J gene is TRBJ2-7, the V gene TRBV7-2, with 12 bases lining up with TRBD1. Germline values: CDR1 SGHTA, CDR2 FQGNSA. The CDR3 consists of 15 residues. V shed 3 bases, J shed 5 bases, and the junction held 5 bases outside the gene matches.

This rearrangement joins TRBV11-3 to TRBJ2-3; D gene unclear. Trimming left V 7 bases short and J 0 bases short, with 8 bases between. Germline V gene sequence: CDR1 SGHNT, CDR2 YENEEA. The CDR3 extends over 13 amino acids. The CDR3 region is CASIRRSTDTQYF. As DNA, the CDR3 is TGTGCCAGCATAAGAAGGAGCACAGATACGCAGTATTTT.

This clone was counted a single time. The chain has TRBV27 and TRBJ1-1, with D tentatively TRBD1 (5 bases). CDR1 and CDR2 from the germline V gene are MNHEY and SMNVEV (reference sequence). The length of the CDR3 is 15 residues. Trimming pared 3 bases from V and 5 bases from J, leaving 16 bases between. CDR3 loop: CASSLGWGLETEAFF. The DNA for the CDR3 is TGTGCCAGCAGTTTGGGATGGGGGTTGGAGACTGAAGCTTTCTTT.

The chain uses TRBV5-1 and TRBJ2-7; 10 bases line up with TRBD1. The CDR3 consists of 15 residues. Trimming removed 3 bases from V and 1 base from J; junction bases left unmatched: 4. The germline gives CDR1 SGHRS, CDR2 YFSETQ. The CDR3 nucleotides read TGCGCCAGCAGCTCTCGGACAGGGGGTTCCTACGAGCAGTACTTC. Translation: CASSSRTGGSYEQYF.

The V and J genes are TRBV5-6 and TRBJ2-7, with TRBD1 as a possible D gene (6 bases). The CDR3 is 14 residues long. In germline, CDR1 is SGHDT, CDR2 YYEEEE. Trimming stripped 2 bases from V and 2 bases from J, with 11 bases between. The CDR3 region is CASSFLQGTYEQYF. The CDR3 region has the DNA TGTGCCAGCAGCTTTTTACAGGGCACCTACGAGCAGTACTTC.

The genes are TRBV4-1 and TRBJ2-1, with 8 bases identical to TRBD2. V lost 0 bases and J lost 0; bases outside the gene matches: 10. The CDR3 length is 19 residues. Germline V gives CDR1 MGHRA, CDR2 YSYEKL. The CDR3 protein is CASSQERYSAGGSYNEQFF. The DNA of the CDR3 is TGCGCCAGCAGCCAAGAAAGATACTCCGCGGGAGGCTCCTACAATGAGCAGTTCTTC.